What follows are 31 T cell receptor beta chains derived from one specimen sequenced in a study of T cell repertoires in cytomegalovirus infection. These receptors' targets are unknown. MiXCR, run by TCRdb on the reads, gives a single entry per CDR3 protein. The sample includes under 500,000 distinct CDR3 sequences, roughly 43% of them seen just once. Sequencing was performed on cultured PBMCs, taken from culture after CMV antigen stimulation. Receptors were obtained from a human donor in good health (CMV status not recorded). Some clones in this sample may be carry-over from other donors' samples.

This chain joins TRBV15 and TRBJ1-1; the D is unclear. This CDR3 region has 13 residues. Germline lookup yields CDR1 LNHNV and CDR2 YYDKDF (reference sequence). Trimming took 1 base from V and 6 from J, leaving 9 bases between them. In nucleotides, the CDR3 is TGTGCCACCAGCAGAGGGTATAGGGCTGAAGCTTTCTTT. Amino acids: CATSRGYRAEAFF.

CDR3 loop: CASSLGRQGYGYTF. In nucleotides, the CDR3 is TGTGCCAGCAGCTTAGGGCGGCAGGGATATGGCTACACCTTC. The rearrangement links TRBV7-2 to TRBJ1-2, with a possible D match to TRBD1 (5 bases). Germline CDR1 reads SGHTA; CDR2 reads FQGNSA. The CDR3 runs to 14 residues. Trimming took off 1 base at V and 5 bases at J, with 11 bases between the two ends.

The chain joins TRBV10-3 to TRBJ2-6; D is possibly TRBD1 or TRBD2 (5 bases each). Germline CDR1 ENHRY, CDR2 SYGVKD. CDR3 length equals 18 residues. V was pared by 6 bases and J by 1 base, with 19 bases between. CDR3 DNA: TGTGCCATCAGCTTTACCGGGACGGAGAATTCTGGGGCCAACGTCCTGACTTTC. Translated, it gives CAISFTGTENSGANVLTF.

The V gene is TRBV3-1, the J gene TRBJ2-1; D is possibly TRBD1 (5 bases). CDR3 length: 15 residues. Trimming cost V 1 base and J 0 bases, with 7 bases left between them. CDR1 is LGHDT and CDR2 is YNNKEL in the germline V gene (reference sequence). Here the CDR3 DNA reads TGTGCCAGCAGCCAAGTGGGGCTCTCCTACAATGAGCAGTTCTTC. Translated: CASSQVGLSYNEQFF.

The rearrangement joins TRBV7-9 to TRBJ2-3; D possibly corresponds to TRBD1 (6 bases). The CDR3 loop spans 15 amino acids. Germline V gene data show CDR1 as SEHNR and CDR2 as FQNEAQ (reference sequence). The V end lost 5 bases, the J end lost 2 bases, and 14 bases lay between the germline ends. Here the CDR3 DNA reads TGTGCCAGCAGCCCCCGACAGGTGCTCACAGATACGCAGTATTTT. Amino acids: CASSPRQVLTDTQYF.

About this clonotype itself: The germline gene is not matched at one end of the junction; a read error may be the cause. CDR3 sequence reads: CSVQADRLVEF. The CDR3 region has the DNA TGCAGCGTTCAAGCGGACAGGCTAGTCGAATTT. V and J are TRBV29-1 and TRBJ1-1, with 7 bases matching TRBD1. The germline V gene encodes CDR1 SQVTM and CDR2 ANQGSEA. The CDR3 is 11 residues long.

V is TRBV20-1 and J is TRBJ2-7; no reliable D call. Germline V gene sequence: CDR1 DFQATT, CDR2 SNEGSKA (reference sequence). The CDR3 totals 11 residues. V was trimmed by 5 bases and J by 4 bases, leaving 9 bases between them. The CDR3 is CSASPEYEQYF. In DNA, the CDR3 is TGCAGTGCTTCCCCCGAGTACGAGCAGTACTTC.

This clonotype has only a few counts. V gene TRBV7-2 combines with J gene TRBJ2-5; D ambiguous. The CDR3 spans 13 residues. Germline V CDR1 and CDR2: SGHTA, FQGNSA. V was shortened by 5 bases and J by 7 bases, with 14 bases between the two germline ends. CDR3 in amino acids: CASSDGPAGTQYF. The CDR3 DNA sequence: TGTGCCAGCAGCGATGGACCGGCAGGGACCCAGTACTTC.

The rearrangement links TRBV6-1 to TRBJ1-4, with TRBD1 as a possible D gene (5 bases). In germline, CDR1 is MNHNS, CDR2 SASEGT. CDR3 length: 16 residues. V lost 5 bases and J lost 0, with 13 bases in between. Written as DNA, the CDR3 is TGTGCCAGCAGTTACACCCCGACAGCAACTAATGAAAAACTGTTTTTT. It is translated as CASSYTPTATNEKLFF.

The rearrangement uses TRBV27 and TRBJ2-3, with 7 bases identical to TRBD2. Trimming removed 5 bases from V and 2 bases from J; junction bases left unmatched: 10. Germline CDR1 reads MNHEY; CDR2 reads SMNVEV (reference sequence). CDR3 length equals 16 residues. CDR3 sequence reads: CASSPSASGDTDTQYF. CDR3 in DNA: TGTGCCAGCAGTCCCTCGGCTAGCGGCGACACAGATACGCAGTATTTT.

This clonotype appeared a few times. CDR3 bases: TGTGCCAGCAGCTTGGTGTACACAGATACGCAGTATTTT. Its translation is CASSLVYTDTQYF. The chain uses TRBV5-6 and TRBJ2-3; D not certain. V was trimmed by 0 bases and J by 2 bases, leaving 4 bases between them. The CDR3 sequence is 13 residues long. The germline V gene has CDR1 SGHDT and CDR2 YYEEEE.

The chain has TRBV2 and TRBJ1-2; D may be TRBD1 (5 bases). The germline V gene encodes CDR1 SNHLY and CDR2 FYNNEI. This CDR3 is built from 12 residues. V lost 6 bases and J lost 8, with 13 bases in between. CDR3 sequence (DNA): TGTGCCAGCAGGGTCTCTGGGGCCGGCTACACCTTC. Amino acid sequence: CASRVSGAGYTF.

The chain has TRBV20-1 and TRBJ2-1; 11 nucleotides line up with TRBD2. This CDR3 has 15 amino acids. CDR1 is DFQATT and CDR2 is SNEGSKA in the germline V gene (reference sequence). The V gene end was trimmed by 5 bases and the J gene end by 10 bases; junction bases not matched to a gene: 13. The CDR3: CSAATSGGTWGEQFF. The CDR3 DNA is TGCAGTGCTGCAACTAGCGGGGGCACCTGGGGGGAGCAGTTCTTC.

This clonotype was seen repeatedly, ten times or more. The gene calls are TRBV7-2 and TRBJ2-7, with TRBD2 matching 8 bases. After removal of 5 bases from V and 2 bases from J, the junction contained 8 bases not matched to a gene. This CDR3 comprises 15 residues. Germline CDR1 and CDR2: SGHTA and FQGNSA. The CDR3 DNA follows: TGTGCCAGCAGCCTAGAAGGGCGGGGGGCCTACGAGCAGTACTTC. Residues: CASSLEGRGAYEQYF.

The chain is built from TRBV6-5 and TRBJ2-7; TRBD2 matches at 11 bases. Trimming cost V 5 bases and J 2 bases; bases outside gene matches: 2. The length of the CDR3 is 14 residues. Germline CDR1 and CDR2: MNHEY and SVGAGI. This CDR3 reads CASSPSGGTYEQYF. CDR3 DNA sequence: TGTGCCAGCAGTCCTAGCGGGGGGACCTACGAGCAGTACTTC.

The gene calls are TRBV11-2 and TRBJ1-1; tentatively, D is TRBD1 (6 bases). Per germline, CDR1 SGHAT and CDR2 FQNNGV. The CDR3 is 15 residues long. V gave up 6 bases and J gave up 6 bases, with 20 bases separating them. As DNA, the CDR3 is TGTGCCAGCAGAACGTACCGGGACAAGGAAGCTGAAGCTTTCTTT. Translated, it gives CASRTYRDKEAEAFF.

V is TRBV20-1 and J is TRBJ2-1, with a tentative D call TRBD2 (6 bases). The V end was cut by 0 bases, the J end by 2 bases, with 8 bases between. Germline values: CDR1 DFQATT, CDR2 SNEGSKA (reference sequence). The CDR3 covers 14 residues. This CDR3 reads CSAREVAAYNEQFF. The CDR3 nucleotides are TGCAGTGCTAGAGAGGTAGCGGCCTACAATGAGCAGTTCTTC.

V gene TRBV6-2 or TRBV6-3 combines with J gene TRBJ2-1; a weak D match, TRBD1 (6 bases). Between the trimmed V and J ends, which lost 6 bases and 4 bases, there was a span of 10 bases. Per the germline V gene, CDR1 is MNHEY and CDR2 is SVGEGT. The CDR3 spans 13 residues. CDR3 residues: CASSWDKYNEQFF. Written as DNA, the CDR3 is TGTGCCAGCAGCTGGGACAAATACAATGAGCAGTTCTTC.

This chain joins TRBV12-3 or TRBV12-4 and TRBJ2-1; TRBD2 matches at 11 bases. The V gene end was trimmed by 6 bases and the J gene end by 5 bases; junction bases not matched to a gene: 6. The CDR3 loop spans 15 amino acids. The CDR3, as DNA: TGTGCCAGCAGCCCAACTAGCGGGGGTGACAATGAGCAGTTCTTC. Its translation is CASSPTSGGDNEQFF.

This clonotype was seen more than once but under ten times. The genes are TRBV7-6 and TRBJ1-4, with D hard to call. V lost 0 bases and J 7 bases, leaving 9 bases between the germline ends. Per germline, CDR1 SGHVS and CDR2 FNYEAQ. This CDR3 contains 14 residues. CDR3 coding DNA: TGTGCCAGCAGCTTAGCCTCGGTGGGTGAAAAACTGTTTTTT. Translating gives CASSLASVGEKLFF.

About this clonotype: It may be a read error: a sequence one base away is much more abundant. This sequence joins TRBV2 and TRBJ1-1, with 8 bases that match TRBD1. The CDR3 is 13 residues long. V lost 6 bases, J lost 3 bases, and 3 bases stayed unmatched. Germline V lookup: CDR1 SNHLY, CDR2 FYNNEI. CDR3 amino acids: CASRQTGDTEAFF. CDR3 bases: TGTGCCAGCAGACAGACAGGGGACACTGAAGCTTTCTTT.

This chain links TRBV7-9 with TRBJ1-2; D remains ambiguous. Between the trimmed V and J ends, which lost 5 bases and 8 bases, there was a span of 15 bases. This CDR3 is 13 amino acids long. Germline V gene data show CDR1 as SEHNR and CDR2 as FQNEAQ (reference sequence). This chain's CDR3 is CASSLGPQEGYTF. As DNA, the CDR3 is TGTGCCAGCAGCCTCGGGCCTCAGGAGGGCTACACCTTC.

There are a few counts of this clonotype. CDR3 loop: CATRGAISKSSYNEQFF. In DNA, the CDR3 is TGTGCCACACGGGGGGCCATCTCTAAAAGCTCCTACAATGAGCAGTTCTTC. This chain links TRBV6-1 with TRBJ2-1; D possibly corresponds to TRBD2 (7 bases). The V and J ends lost 10 bases and 0 bases respectively, with 22 bases between them. Germline values: CDR1 MNHNS, CDR2 SASEGT. The CDR3 is 17 residues long.

V is TRBV4-1 and J is TRBJ1-5, with 9 positions matching TRBD1. V lost 2 bases, J lost 4 bases, and 3 bases stayed unmatched. Germline CDR1 is MGHRA and CDR2 is YSYEKL. This CDR3 spans 15 amino acids. The DNA of the CDR3 is TGCGCCAGCAGCCAAACCGGGACAGGGAATCAGCCCCAGCATTTT. Translation gives CASSQTGTGNQPQHF.

As DNA, the CDR3 is TGCAGTGCTCAACAGGGGGCGCTGGGCAATCAGCCCCAGCATTTT. It specifies CSAQQGALGNQPQHF. The chain joins TRBV20-1 to TRBJ1-5, with TRBD1 identical over 9 bases. The CDR3 runs to 15 residues. Germline CDR1 reads DFQATT; CDR2 reads SNEGSKA (reference sequence). The V segment lost 5 bases and the J segment 2 bases; nucleotides outside the gene matches: 7.

The gene calls are TRBV7-4 and TRBJ1-2; TRBD1 matches at 7 bases. CDR1 and CDR2 from the germline V gene are SGHVT and SQSDAQ. V was clipped by 3 bases and J by 6 bases; unmatched bases: 7. The length of the CDR3 is 14 residues. The CDR3 reads CASSFGQGVDGYTF. The CDR3 nucleotides are TGTGCCAGCAGCTTTGGCCAGGGGGTAGATGGCTACACCTTC. Full variable domain (missing parts from reference TRBV7-4 and TRBJ1-2): GAGVSQSPRYKVAKRGRDVALRCDSISGHVTLYWYRQTLGQGSEVLTYSQSDAQRDKSGRPSGRFSAERPERSVSTLKIQRTEQGDSAVYLCASSFGQGVDGYTFGSGTRLTVV.

This clonotype has more than one count but fewer than ten. The chain employs TRBV4-1 and TRBJ2-7; no clear D gene. This CDR3 is 14 amino acids long. In germline, CDR1 is MGHRA, CDR2 YSYEKL. Deletions cut 0 bases from V and 0 bases from J, with 6 bases between. The CDR3 DNA reads as TGCGCCAGCAGCCAAGAGTTAGTCTCCTACGAGCAGTACTTC. It codes for CASSQELVSYEQYF.

This clonotype appeared a single time. A junction end diverges from the germline sequence, so it may reflect a read error. This chain links TRBV7-2 with TRBJ2-3; 8 nucleotides match TRBD2. The germline CDR1 and CDR2 sequences are SGHTA and FQGNSA. This CDR3 contains 17 residues. The CDR3 loop is CAGSSQVGLAGYHTQYF. In DNA form, the CDR3 reads TGTGCCGGCAGCTCCCAGGTTGGGCTAGCGGGTTATCATACGCAGTATTTT.

This chain joins TRBV28 and TRBJ2-3; 8 nucleotides line up with TRBD2. The CDR3 is made up of 16 amino acids. Germline values: CDR1 MDHEN, CDR2 SYDVKM. The V and J ends lost 3 bases and 4 bases, in that order; junction bases with no gene match: 9. CDR3 DNA: TGTGCCAGCAGTTTCCCCGGGGGGGTTGTGTCAGATACGCAGTATTTT. This codes for CASSFPGGVVSDTQYF.

This chain links TRBV6-2 or TRBV6-3 with TRBJ2-7, with D tentatively TRBD2 (6 bases). V lost 6 bases and J lost 4, with 19 bases in between. CDR1 and CDR2 (germline): MNHEY, SVGEGT. This CDR3 is 15 amino acids long. The CDR3 region is CASRPSGTAFYEQYF. Here the CDR3 DNA reads TGTGCCAGCAGACCTTCCGGGACTGCCTTTTACGAGCAGTACTTC.

The chain links TRBV7-2 to TRBJ2-1; D is unresolved. In germline, CDR1 is SGHTA, CDR2 FQGNSA. This CDR3 comprises 11 residues. V gave up 8 bases and J gave up 10 bases, with 12 bases separating them. This CDR3 reads CASGSWPEQFF. The CDR3 region has the DNA TGTGCCAGCGGAAGTTGGCCCGAGCAGTTCTTC.